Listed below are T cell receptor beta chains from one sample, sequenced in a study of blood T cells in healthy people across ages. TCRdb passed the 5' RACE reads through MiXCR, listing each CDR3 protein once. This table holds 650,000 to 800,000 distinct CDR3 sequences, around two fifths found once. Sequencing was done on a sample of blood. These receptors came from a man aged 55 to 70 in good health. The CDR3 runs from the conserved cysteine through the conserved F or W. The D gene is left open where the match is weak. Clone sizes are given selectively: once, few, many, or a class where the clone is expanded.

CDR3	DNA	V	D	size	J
CASSLAGGATNEKLFF	TGTGCCAGCAGCTTAGCCGGAGGGGCCACTAATGAAAAACTGTTTTTT	TRBV7-9	-	-	TRBJ1-4
CASSRGSPIFLYEQYF	TGTGCCAGTTCCAGGGGTTCCCCTATATTTTTATACGAGCAGTACTTC	TRBV27	-	-	TRBJ2-7
CASTNWVGNTIYF	TGTGCCAGCACCAACTGGGTAGGAAACACCATATATTTT	TRBV12-3/TRBV12-4	-	-	TRBJ1-3
CSAGIRKRGYNEQFF	TGCAGTGCTGGGATAAGAAAGCGGGGATACAATGAGCAGTTCTTC	TRBV20-1	TRBD2	-	TRBJ2-1
CASSGGSSGAFADTQYF	TGTGCCAGCAGCGGCGGATCTAGCGGGGCTTTCGCAGATACGCAGTATTTT	TRBV9	TRBD2	once	TRBJ2-3
CASSLASLGNNQPQHF	TGTGCCAGCAGCTTAGCGTCCCTCGGGAACAATCAGCCCCAGCATTTT	TRBV7-2	-	-	TRBJ1-5
CASIGDRTYGYTF	TGTGCCAGTATAGGAGACAGGACCTATGGCTACACCTTC	TRBV19	-	-	TRBJ1-2
CASSNEQGADTQYF	TGCGCCAGCAGCAATGAACAGGGAGCAGATACGCAGTATTTT	TRBV5-1	-	-	TRBJ2-3
CASSPEVAGGQGEQFF	TGCGCCAGCAGCCCTGAGGTTGCGGGGGGGCAGGGTGAGCAGTTCTTC	TRBV5-1	TRBD2	-	TRBJ2-1
CASSLVLGLAAYEQYF	TGTGCCAGCAGCTTGGTGTTAGGGCTAGCCGCCTACGAGCAGTACTTC	TRBV7-8	-	-	TRBJ2-7
CASRAGDPNEQFF	TGTGCCAGCAGGGCGGGGGACCCCAATGAGCAGTTCTTC	TRBV11-3	TRBD2	few	TRBJ2-1